Ten or more counts support the clone carrying this T cell receptor beta chain. As the template, RNA transcripts were used to amplify TCR beta CDR3 regions. The workflow started with a first-round RT-PCR run with HTBI primers and then moved on to a second-round multiplex PCR. TCRdb re-called the multiplex PCR reads through MiXCR, storing one row per CDR3 protein. The sample includes around 1,200,000 distinct CDR3 sequences, about two fifths of them seen just once. These data originate in a study of Graves' ophthalmopathy and Graves' hyperthyroidism. Trimming removed 4 bases from V and 3 bases from J, with 16 bases in between. CDR1 and CDR2 (germline): LNHDA, SQIVND (reference sequence). This CDR3 has 15 amino acids. Ineligible for inclusion were patients with other autoimmune diseases, uncontrolled infections, pregnancy or lactation.

The sample comprised peripheral blood or thyroid tissue (not recorded which). V gene TRBV19 combines with J gene TRBJ2-7, with D maybe TRBD2 (6 bases). The source is an adult man with Graves' hyperthyroidism. The CDR3 is CASSNGGPDYYEQYF. For the CDR3, the DNA is TGTGCCAGTAGTAATGGAGGACCGGACTACTACGAGCAGTACTTC.